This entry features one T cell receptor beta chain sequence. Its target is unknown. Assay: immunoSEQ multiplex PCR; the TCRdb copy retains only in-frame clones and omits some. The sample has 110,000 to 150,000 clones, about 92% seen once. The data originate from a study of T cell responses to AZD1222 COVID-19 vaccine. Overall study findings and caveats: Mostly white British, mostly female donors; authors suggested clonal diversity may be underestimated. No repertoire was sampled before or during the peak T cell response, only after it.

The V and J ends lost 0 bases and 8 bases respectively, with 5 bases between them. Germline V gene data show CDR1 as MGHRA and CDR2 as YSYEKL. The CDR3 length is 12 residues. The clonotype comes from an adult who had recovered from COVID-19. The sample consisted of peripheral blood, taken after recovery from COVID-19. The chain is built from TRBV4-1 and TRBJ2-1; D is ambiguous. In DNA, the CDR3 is TGCGCCAGCAGCCAAGATTTGGATGAGCAGTTCTTC. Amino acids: CASSQDLDEQFF.